The clone carrying this TCR beta chain has at least ten counts. This sample is drawn from a study of blood T cell repertoires in COVID-19. Study summary: Samples came from the United States, Italy and Spain, spanning acute and convalescent COVID-19. T cells, B-cell-depleted T cells, or PBMCs supplied cDNA or gDNA.

Under the authors' procedure: Researchers report that nucleated cell counts were estimated from reference gene primer amplification. The assay was immunoSEQ multiplex PCR, and TCRdb's table has in-frame clones only and misses some. That table is the source of V, J and clone size, and D and trimming were worked out from the DNA. The sample includes 110,000 or so clones, around 84% seen only once; the top ten take less than 3.5%. Sequencing was done on a sample of peripheral blood. This receptor was taken from a man in his forties with acute or convalescent COVID-19.

The CDR3 protein is CASSQESQGVSPLHF. The CDR3 DNA sequence: TGCGCCAGCAGCCAAGAGTCACAGGGGGTTTCACCCCTCCACTTT. V usage is TRBV4-1 and J usage is TRBJ1-6; TRBD1 aligns across 8 bases. The CDR3 totals 15 residues. CDR1 and CDR2 (germline): MGHRA, YSYEKL. V lost 0 bases and J lost 9; bases outside the gene matches: 4.